This T cell receptor (beta chain) is from a study of cytomegalovirus exposure and HLA in healthy donors. As for the study in general: Drawn from HLA-typed donors, tens of millions of unique TCRs were held in an early data release. Overall study results and limits: TCR beta chain V- and J-gene trimming was linked, in a later analysis, to a missense variant in DCLRE1C. CMV serostatus was the only immune exposure information that was available. In a later analysis, an Asian-associated ancestry cluster reportedly showed fewer N-insertions than the approximately 700-donor mean.

Primers for the PCR totalled 60 Vbeta and 13 Jbeta. The method was immunoSEQ multiplex PCR; TCRdb's version includes in-frame clones alone and lacks a portion of them. The sample yields 80,000 to 95,000 clones, roughly 80% seen once. As for this clone: Its antigen is not identified.

The CDR3 loop spans 13 amino acids. Deletions cut 11 bases from V and 8 bases from J, with 19 bases between. The chain is built from TRBV23-1 and TRBJ2-1, with D tentatively TRBD1 (6 bases). TRBV23-1 is known as an ORF, though its function is uncertain. This TCR derives from a woman aged 25 to 39 in good health and CMV-seronegative. The sample was PBMCs. CDR3 in amino acids: CASAQGSFDEQFF. The CDR3 DNA is TGCGCCTCAGCCCAGGGGAGTTTCGATGAGCAGTTCTTC.